This TCR beta chain was obtained from a study of blood T cell repertoires in COVID-19. Study details: The United States, Italy and Spain supplied acute and convalescent COVID-19 samples.

Those enrolled in Seattle joined during active infection and were followed longitudinally afterward. The CDR3 loop spans 14 amino acids. The V and J ends lost 6 bases and 10 bases respectively, with 19 bases between them. Germline CDR1 LNHDA, CDR2 SQIVND (reference sequence). Clones were read by immunoSEQ multiplex PCR, and TCRdb kept only the in-frame ones, dropping some. This table has fewer than 50,000 clones, roughly nine tenths appearing once. This clone was observed once. The rearrangement joins TRBV19 to TRBJ2-1; maybe TRBD1 (5 bases). Material: peripheral blood. This TCR was recovered from a man aged 55-75 years with COVID-19, enrolled during active disease. CDR3 in amino acids: CASRQDVGRREQFF. CDR3 in DNA: TGTGCCAGTAGACAGGACGTTGGGCGACGAGAGCAGTTCTTC.